A selection of T cell receptor beta chains follows, all from one sample in a study of T cells in Graves' hyperthyroidism and ophthalmopathy. TCRdb fed the multiplex PCR reads into MiXCR, producing one record per CDR3 protein. The repertoire has about 610,000 distinct CDR3 sequences, around 45% of them found once; the top ten carry around 8%. The sample consisted of peripheral blood or thyroid tissue (not recorded which). The source is a woman under 30 with Graves' hyperthyroidism. Both conserved end residues are part of each CDR3.

TRBV7-9	TRBJ1-6	CASSIGYSPLHF
TRBV12-3/TRBV12-4	.	CASSLSGYTYNEQFF
TRBV29-1	TRBJ1-4	CSARTGGDEKLFF
TRBV7-2	TRBJ1-4	CASNPWSEKLFF
TRBV7-6	TRBJ2-3	CASSLDKDTQYF
TRBV5-1	TRBJ2-5	CASSPGLAGYQETQYF
TRBV29-1	TRBJ1-4	CSVVYGIGTNEKLFF
TRBV12-3/TRBV12-4	TRBJ1-5	CASSFGLRNTGEPQHF
TRBV4-1	TRBJ2-5	CASSQDQQGTQYF
TRBV20-1	TRBJ2-2	CSARDLETGALTGELFF
TRBV5-2	TRBJ1-2	CASNNGDVENTF
TRBV10-3	TRBJ1-2	CAISDQGYGYTF
TRBV7-2	TRBJ2-1	CASSSFSGSLDNEQFF
TRBV5-5	TRBJ2-7	CASSAADYSYEQYF
TRBV10-3	TRBJ2-5	CAISESLAGVETQYF
TRBV20-1	TRBJ1-6	CSARDQAVSSPLHF
TRBV6-5	TRBJ1-1	CASNQWNTKAFF
TRBV15	TRBJ2-1	CATSSGLGRTNEQFF
TRBV5-1	TRBJ1-1	CASRGGGNTEAFF
TRBV7-9	TRBJ1-5	CASSLQDSNQPQHF
TRBV29-1	TRBJ1-1	CSYGQNTEAFF
TRBV6-5	.	CASSSVKGPRQYF
TRBV7-3	TRBJ2-5	CASSLLGGARQETQYF
TRBV29-1	TRBJ1-1	CSVVRVMNTEAFF
TRBV6-4	TRBJ2-3	CASMTGGGTDTQYF
TRBV19	TRBJ1-1	CASDVGQGASEAFF
TRBV15	TRBJ2-3	CATSRPAGNTDTQYF
TRBV20-1	TRBJ1-3	CSAVPLAGTGNTIYF
TRBV13	TRBJ1-1	CASSPRGRWMNTEALF
TRBV2	TRBJ1-6	CASNNRGPNSPLHF
TRBV13	TRBJ1-4	CAGRLGAPQGVSGKLFF
TRBV19	TRBJ2-5	CASSPGLETQYF
TRBV19	TRBJ1-5	CASSIVLKEPQHF
TRBV5-6	TRBJ1-5	CASSWTGWNSNQPQHF
TRBV24-1	TRBJ2-5	CATSDALGQGETQYF
TRBV2	TRBJ2-6	CASSGRESNVLTF
TRBV7-9	TRBJ1-2	CASSAARDRGGGYTF
TRBV28	TRBJ2-5	CASSSPGSGETQYF
TRBV5-8	TRBJ1-1	CASSLEGSLNTEAFF
TRBV20-1	TRBJ1-5	CSAREGQGYQPQHF
TRBV7-9	TRBJ2-7	CASSLGLAGGGEQYF